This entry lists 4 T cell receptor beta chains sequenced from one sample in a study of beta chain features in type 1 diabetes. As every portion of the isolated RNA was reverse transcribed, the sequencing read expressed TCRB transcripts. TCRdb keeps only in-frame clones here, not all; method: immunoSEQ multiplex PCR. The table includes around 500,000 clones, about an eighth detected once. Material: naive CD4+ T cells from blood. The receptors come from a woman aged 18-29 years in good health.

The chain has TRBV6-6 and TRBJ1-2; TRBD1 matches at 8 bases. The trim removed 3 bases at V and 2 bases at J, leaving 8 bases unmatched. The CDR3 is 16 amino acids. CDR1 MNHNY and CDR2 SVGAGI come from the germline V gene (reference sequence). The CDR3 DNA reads TGTGCCAGCAGTTATCGGTCGACAGGGGAAAACTATGGCTACACCTTC. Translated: CASSYRSTGENYGYTF.

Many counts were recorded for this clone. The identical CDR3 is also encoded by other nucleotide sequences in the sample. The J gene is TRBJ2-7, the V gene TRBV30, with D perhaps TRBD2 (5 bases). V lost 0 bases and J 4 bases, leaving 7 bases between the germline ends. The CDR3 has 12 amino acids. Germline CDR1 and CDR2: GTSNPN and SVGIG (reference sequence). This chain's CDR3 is CAWSVRGYEQYF. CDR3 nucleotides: TGTGCCTGGAGTGTACGCGGGTACGAGCAGTACTTC.

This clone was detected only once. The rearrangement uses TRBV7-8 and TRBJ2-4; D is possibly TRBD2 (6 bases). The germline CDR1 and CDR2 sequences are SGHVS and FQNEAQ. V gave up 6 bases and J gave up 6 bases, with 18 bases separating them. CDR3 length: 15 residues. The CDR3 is CASSRTPARGNIQYF. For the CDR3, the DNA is TGTGCCAGCAGTCGAACTCCCGCGCGGGGAAACATTCAGTACTTC.

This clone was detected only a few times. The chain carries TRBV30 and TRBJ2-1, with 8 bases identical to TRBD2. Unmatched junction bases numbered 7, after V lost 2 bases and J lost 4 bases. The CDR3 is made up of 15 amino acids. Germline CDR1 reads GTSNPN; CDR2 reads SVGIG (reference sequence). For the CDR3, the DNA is TGTGCCTGGAGTCCAGGACTAGCCCTATACAATGAGCAGTTCTTC. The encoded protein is CAWSPGLALYNEQFF.